This passage covers 25 T cell receptor beta chains from one sample sequenced in a study of shared clonotypes between healthy human individuals. The protocol was immunoSEQ multiplex PCR, while the TCRdb copy is restricted to in-frame clones and leaves out a portion. The sample carries about 610,000 clones, around 97% recorded once. Sequenced: naive CD4+ T cells sorted from blood. The subset was: CD45RA+ positively selected. These receptors all stem from a woman in her thirties in good health.

The V gene is TRBV9, the J gene TRBJ2-3; D might be TRBD2 (5 bases). The CDR3 runs 16 residues. Trimming stripped 0 bases from V and 0 bases from J, with 11 bases between. CDR1 SGDLS and CDR2 YYNGEE come from the germline V gene. For the CDR3, the DNA is TGTGCCAGCAGCGTAGCGGGGTTTAGGAGCACAGATACGCAGTATTTT. It encodes CASSVAGFRSTDTQYF.

The J gene is TRBJ1-6, the V gene TRBV27, with no clear D. The V gene's germline CDR1 is MNHEY and CDR2 SMNVEV (reference sequence). The CDR3 contains 15 residues. The ends were cut back, 1 base at V and 7 bases at J, with 11 bases in the middle. As DNA, the CDR3 is TGTGCCAGCAGTTTATTGGCAAGCACGAATTCACCCCTCCACTTT. Translated, it gives CASSLLASTNSPLHF.

The rearrangement uses TRBV6-5 and TRBJ1-4; D unclear. Trimming left V 7 bases short and J 8 bases short, with 14 bases between. CDR1 is MNHEY, CDR2 SVGAGI, per germline. The CDR3 sequence is 13 residues long. The chain's CDR3 is CASKATAVEKLFF. In nucleotides, the CDR3 is TGTGCCAGCAAGGCCACAGCGGTAGAAAAACTGTTTTTT.

This clone is a singleton in its sample. This CDR3 is also generated by other DNA sequences in the sample. The chain recombines TRBV6-6 with TRBJ1-4; 9 bases fit TRBD1. Trimming cost V 5 bases and J 8 bases; bases outside gene matches: 6. Germline lookup yields CDR1 MNHNY and CDR2 SVGAGI (reference sequence). The CDR3 is made up of 14 amino acids. The DNA for the CDR3 is TGTGCCAGCAGTACGGACAGGGGAAACGAAAAACTGTTTTTT. Its translation: CASSTDRGNEKLFF.

J is TRBJ1-3 and V is TRBV7-9; 7 bases fit TRBD1. The V gene end was trimmed by 5 bases and the J gene end by 0 bases; junction bases not matched to a gene: 10. CDR1 SEHNR and CDR2 FQNEAQ come from the germline V gene (reference sequence). The CDR3 covers 17 residues. The CDR3 bases are TGTGCCAGCAGCCCCCCGGGTACAGGGGCCTCTGGAAACACCATATATTTT. Protein: CASSPPGTGASGNTIYF.

The chain links TRBV9 to TRBJ1-1; D is uncertain. The CDR3 totals 13 residues. CDR1 and CDR2 (germline): SGDLS, YYNGEE. V was trimmed by 4 bases and J by 3 bases, leaving 10 bases between them. The CDR3 spells CASSFRLDTEAFF. CDR3 DNA: TGTGCCAGCAGCTTTCGGCTGGACACTGAAGCTTTCTTT.

The rearrangement joins TRBV28 to TRBJ1-5, with a possible D match to TRBD1 (6 bases). V dropped 4 bases and J dropped 6 bases, with 22 bases sitting between them. The germline V gene has CDR1 MDHEN and CDR2 SYDVKM. This CDR3 has 17 amino acids. The CDR3: CASSSGGAEKAGQPQHF. In nucleotides, the CDR3 is TGTGCCAGCAGTTCCGGGGGCGCGGAGAAGGCGGGTCAGCCCCAGCATTTT.

The table lists this clone with a few counts. The rearrangement uses TRBV28 and TRBJ1-4, with 9 bases aligning to TRBD1. In germline, CDR1 is MDHEN, CDR2 SYDVKM. This CDR3 is 14 amino acids long. The V and J ends lost 6 bases and 5 bases, in that order; junction bases with no gene match: 4. CDR3 nucleotides: TGTGCCAGCAGAGGACAGGGGAAAAATGAAAAACTGTTTTTT. It encodes CASRGQGKNEKLFF.

CDR3 in amino acids: CAIMGQTTYEQYF. The CDR3 DNA reads as TGTGCCATTATGGGACAGACAACCTACGAGCAGTACTTC. V is TRBV10-3 and J is TRBJ2-7; TRBD1 agrees at 7 bases. Trimming took 9 bases from V and 2 from J; bases not matched to a gene: 7. CDR1 is ENHRY, CDR2 SYGVKD, per germline. The CDR3 has 13 residues.

The CDR3, as DNA: TGTGCCAGCTCACCCTTGACAGGGGTCGGGTCGAATGAGCAGTTCTTC. This sequence encodes CASSPLTGVGSNEQFF. V is TRBV18 and J is TRBJ2-1; 8 bases fit TRBD1. Germline V gives CDR1 KGHSH, CDR2 LQKENI. J was trimmed by 7 bases and V by 3 bases; bases with no gene match: 11. This CDR3 is 16 amino acids long.

The J gene is TRBJ2-1, the V gene TRBV28; D is ambiguous. The CDR3 has 15 amino acids. CDR1 and CDR2 (germline): MDHEN, SYDVKM. V gave up 5 bases and J gave up 6 bases, with 17 bases separating them. CDR3 nucleotide sequence: TGTGCCAGCAGTCCCTGGGAAGTAGCCGTCAATGAGCAGTTCTTC. Protein sequence: CASSPWEVAVNEQFF.

The chain uses TRBV7-7 and TRBJ2-1; the match to TRBD2 covers 14 bases. Unmatched junction bases numbered 1, after V lost 4 bases and J lost 5 bases. This CDR3 is 15 amino acids long. Looked up from germline, CDR1 is SSHAT and CDR2 is FNYEAQ (reference sequence). CDR3 bases: TGTGCCAGCAGCTCGACTAGCGGGAGGGACAATGAGCAGTTCTTC. It translates to CASSSTSGRDNEQFF.

The chain couples TRBV27 to TRBJ2-2; possibly TRBD2 for D (6 bases). Trimming shortened V by 6 bases and J by 1 base, and 9 bases separated the two germline ends. Germline V gene data show CDR1 as MNHEY and CDR2 as SMNVEV (reference sequence). This CDR3 region has 14 residues. The CDR3 sequence is CASRLSGNTGELFF. CDR3 DNA sequence: TGTGCCAGCAGACTTAGCGGGAACACCGGGGAGCTGTTTTTT.

The genes are TRBV7-2 and TRBJ1-4, with D unresolved. V was pared by 2 bases and J by 8 bases, with 12 bases between. The CDR3 is 14 residues long. The germline gives CDR1 SGHTA, CDR2 FQGNSA. The CDR3 coding sequence is TGTGCCAGCAGCTTAACCCCCGTGGGGGAAAAACTGTTTTTT. Translation gives CASSLTPVGEKLFF.

This clone was picked up one time. The V and J genes are TRBV7-9 and TRBJ2-1; TRBD1 aligns across 10 bases. The V gene's germline CDR1 is SEHNR and CDR2 FQNEAQ (reference sequence). V dropped 5 bases and J dropped 8; count of bases not matched to a gene: 9. The CDR3 totals 15 residues. The CDR3 region has the DNA TGTGCCAGCAGCCTAGGACAGGGGGTTTGGGATGAGCAGTTCTTC. Residues: CASSLGQGVWDEQFF.

The rearrangement joins TRBV19 to TRBJ2-3, with D perhaps matching TRBD2 (6 bases). The V gene's germline CDR1 is LNHDA and CDR2 SQIVND (reference sequence). The CDR3 contains 15 residues. V shed 3 bases and J shed 4 bases, with 14 bases lying between them. This CDR3 is CASSIPGGNADTQYF. DNA of the CDR3: TGTGCCAGTAGTATCCCAGGCGGGAACGCAGATACGCAGTATTTT.

The V gene is TRBV28, the J gene TRBJ2-2; 7 bases are shared with TRBD1. The V and J ends lost 7 bases and 3 bases, in that order; junction bases with no gene match: 2. In germline, CDR1 is MDHEN, CDR2 SYDVKM. The CDR3 contains 13 residues. CDR3 DNA sequence: TGTGCCAGCAAGGGGGCGCACACCGGGGAGCTGTTTTTT. Translation: CASKGAHTGELFF.

J is TRBJ2-7 and V is TRBV7-3; no firm D call. Germline lookup yields CDR1 SGHTA and CDR2 FQGTGA. V lost 0 bases and J 6 bases, leaving 9 bases between the germline ends. CDR3 length: 13 residues. CDR3 residues: CASSLTSASEQYF. The CDR3 region has the DNA TGTGCCAGCAGCTTAACTTCGGCTTCCGAGCAGTACTTC.

The V gene is TRBV10-3, the J gene TRBJ2-2; 10 nucleotides agree with TRBD2. Trimming took 2 bases from V and 3 from J; bases not matched to a gene: 0. CDR1 and CDR2 from the germline V gene are ENHRY and SYGVKD. The length of the CDR3 is 15 residues. For the CDR3, the DNA is TGTGCCATCAGTGAGGGACTAGCGGACACCGGGGAGCTGTTTTTT. Translating gives CAISEGLADTGELFF.

The rearrangement joins TRBV7-8 to TRBJ2-2; 10 positions match TRBD2. Germline V gene lookup returns CDR1 SGHVS and CDR2 FQNEAQ. The CDR3 has 18 amino acids. V lost 5 bases and J lost 1; bases outside the gene matches: 10. This CDR3 is CASSTSSGSLRNTGELFF. The CDR3, as DNA: TGTGCCAGCAGCACCTCTAGCGGGAGTCTCCGGAACACCGGGGAGCTGTTTTTT. Filled out from reference TRBV7-8 and TRBJ2-2, the complete variable domain reads GAGVSQSPRYKVAKRGQDVALRCDPISGHVSLFWYQQALGQGPEFLTYFQNEAQLDKSGLPSDRFFAERPEGSVSTLKIQRTQQEDSAVYLCASSTSSGSLRNTGELFFGEGSRLTVL.

V is TRBV9 and J is TRBJ1-1, with TRBD1 matching 8 bases. V was pared by 4 bases and J by 0 bases, with 8 bases of the junction left unmatched. From germline, CDR1 is SGDLS and CDR2 YYNGEE. This CDR3 has 16 residues. CDR3 sequence reads: CASSPTTGAMNTEAFF. CDR3 in DNA: TGTGCCAGCAGCCCAACGACAGGGGCCATGAACACTGAAGCTTTCTTT. The full variable domain, completed using reference TRBV9 and TRBJ1-1, is DSGVTQTPKHLITATGQRVTLRCSPRSGDLSVYWYQQSLDQGLQFLIQYYNGEERAKGNILERFSAQQFPDLHSELNLSSLELGDSALYFCASSPTTGAMNTEAFFGQGTRLTVV.

This chain links TRBV2 with TRBJ2-7; 11 bases fit TRBD1. The CDR3 covers 15 residues. Germline CDR1 and CDR2: SNHLY and FYNNEI. J was trimmed by 1 base and V by 3 bases; bases with no gene match: 2. The CDR3 spells CASSEDRGQSYEQYF. The DNA for the CDR3 is TGTGCCAGCAGTGAGGACAGGGGGCAGTCCTACGAGCAGTACTTC.

CDR3 loop: CAISESQSAQYF. Written as DNA, the CDR3 is TGTGCCATCAGTGAGTCCCAAAGTGCGCAGTATTTT. The rearrangement links TRBV10-3 to TRBJ2-3; the D is unclear. The CDR3 loop spans 12 amino acids. With 0 bases removed from V and 10 bases from J, the gap between germline ends came to 8 bases. CDR1 and CDR2 (germline): ENHRY, SYGVKD.

This chain joins TRBV28 and TRBJ1-2; D gene uncertain. The CDR3 totals 16 residues. From germline, CDR1 is MDHEN and CDR2 SYDVKM. The germline V and J ends were trimmed by 5 bases and 5 bases, with 21 bases remaining between them. The CDR3 is CASSPYNSPVVYGYTF. The CDR3 nucleotides are TGTGCCAGCAGTCCTTATAACAGCCCGGTTGTGTATGGCTACACCTTC.

The chain combines TRBV5-1 with TRBJ2-5; tentative D call: TRBD2 (5 bases). Trimming cost V 6 bases and J 3 bases, with 21 bases left between them. The CDR3 contains 16 residues. Germline lookup yields CDR1 SGHRS and CDR2 YFSETQ. The CDR3 reads CASTWNIGLVKETQYF. CDR3 DNA: TGCGCCAGCACCTGGAACATCGGACTCGTAAAAGAGACCCAGTACTTC.